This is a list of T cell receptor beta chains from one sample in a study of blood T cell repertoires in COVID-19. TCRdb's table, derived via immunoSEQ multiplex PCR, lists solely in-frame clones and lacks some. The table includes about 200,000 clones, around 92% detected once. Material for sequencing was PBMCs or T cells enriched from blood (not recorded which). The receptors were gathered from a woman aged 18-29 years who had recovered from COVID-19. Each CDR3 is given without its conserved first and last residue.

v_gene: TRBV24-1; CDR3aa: ATSDNRVRGNEKLF
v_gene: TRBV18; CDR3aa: ASSPPGQVRPQH
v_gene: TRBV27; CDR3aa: ASRRGAEKLF
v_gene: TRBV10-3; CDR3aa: AISGEGAGGESSGNTIY
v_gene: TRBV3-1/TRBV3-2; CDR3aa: ASSQTDRGPAEAF
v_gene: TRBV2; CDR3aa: ARQGALSPLH
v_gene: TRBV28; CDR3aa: ASSHGGSSEKLF
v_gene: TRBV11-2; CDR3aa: ASSLLQGNAF
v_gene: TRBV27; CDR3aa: ASRSGTGEPPLH
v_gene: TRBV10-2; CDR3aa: ASEQGARGNTIY
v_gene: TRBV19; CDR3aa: ASSREKSTDTQY
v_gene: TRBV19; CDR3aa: ASSIGQGMNTEAF
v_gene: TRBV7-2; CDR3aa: ASSDSGGAIYEQY
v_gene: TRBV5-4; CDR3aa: ASSLRGWLNTEAF
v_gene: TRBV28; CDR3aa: ASSSLAGGPTDTQY
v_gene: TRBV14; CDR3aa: ASSQDYGWRSPLH
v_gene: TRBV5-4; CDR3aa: ASAPLGETLDEQY
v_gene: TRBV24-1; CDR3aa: ATSDHRGRQETQY
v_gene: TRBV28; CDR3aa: ASRAQGERNQPQH
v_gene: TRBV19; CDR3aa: ASRGGQSFGGYT
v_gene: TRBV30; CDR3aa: AWKSWASGEDGRRTDTQY
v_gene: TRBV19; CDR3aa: ATPTFSSYNEQF